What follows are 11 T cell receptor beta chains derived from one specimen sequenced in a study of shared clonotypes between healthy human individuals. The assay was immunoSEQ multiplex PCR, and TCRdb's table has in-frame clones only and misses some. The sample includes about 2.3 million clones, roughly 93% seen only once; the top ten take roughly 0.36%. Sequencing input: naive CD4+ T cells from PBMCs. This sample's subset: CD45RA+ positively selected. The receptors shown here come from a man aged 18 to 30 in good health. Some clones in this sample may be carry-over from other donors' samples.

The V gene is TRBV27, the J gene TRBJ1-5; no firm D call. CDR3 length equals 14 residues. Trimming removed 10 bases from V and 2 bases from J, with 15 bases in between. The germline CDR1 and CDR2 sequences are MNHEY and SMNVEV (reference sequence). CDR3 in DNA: TGTGCCACCTGGGCCCTGGAAGGCAATCAGCCCCAGCATTTT. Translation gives CATWALEGNQPQHF.

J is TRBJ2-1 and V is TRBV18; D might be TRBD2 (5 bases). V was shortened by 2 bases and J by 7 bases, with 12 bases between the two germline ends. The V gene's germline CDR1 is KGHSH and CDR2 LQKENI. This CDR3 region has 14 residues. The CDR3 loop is CASSPELPGNEQFF. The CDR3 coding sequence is TGTGCCAGCTCACCAGAACTCCCGGGGAATGAGCAGTTCTTC.

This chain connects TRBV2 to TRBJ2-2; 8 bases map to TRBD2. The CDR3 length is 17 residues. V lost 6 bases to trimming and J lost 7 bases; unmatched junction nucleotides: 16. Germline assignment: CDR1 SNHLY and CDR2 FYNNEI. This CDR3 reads CASSHARLAGGIGELFF. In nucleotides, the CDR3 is TGTGCCAGCAGCCACGCCCGGCTGGCGGGAGGAATCGGGGAGCTGTTTTTT.

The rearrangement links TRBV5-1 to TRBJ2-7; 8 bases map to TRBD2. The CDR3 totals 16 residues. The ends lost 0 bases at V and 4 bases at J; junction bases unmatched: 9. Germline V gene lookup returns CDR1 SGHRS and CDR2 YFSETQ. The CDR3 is CASSLAGREGQYEQYF. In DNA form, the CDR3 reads TGCGCCAGCAGCTTGGCCGGTCGGGAGGGACAATACGAGCAGTACTTC.

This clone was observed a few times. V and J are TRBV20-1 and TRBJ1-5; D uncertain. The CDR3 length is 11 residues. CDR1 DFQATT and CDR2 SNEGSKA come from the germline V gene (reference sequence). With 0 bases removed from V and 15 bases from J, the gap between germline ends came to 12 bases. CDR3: CSARDEGKGHF. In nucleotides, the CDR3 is TGCAGTGCTAGAGATGAGGGCAAGGGGCATTTT.

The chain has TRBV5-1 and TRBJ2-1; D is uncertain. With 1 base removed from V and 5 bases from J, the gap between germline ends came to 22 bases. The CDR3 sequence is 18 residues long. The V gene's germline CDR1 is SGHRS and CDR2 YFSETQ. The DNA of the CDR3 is TGCGCCAGCAGCTTGTTTGTGTTCTCGGGTCGGGCGGACAATGAGCAGTTCTTC. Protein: CASSLFVFSGRADNEQFF.

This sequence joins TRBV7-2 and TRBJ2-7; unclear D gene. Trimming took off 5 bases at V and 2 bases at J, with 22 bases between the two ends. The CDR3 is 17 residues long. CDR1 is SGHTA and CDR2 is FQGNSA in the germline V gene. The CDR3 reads CASSPGVSRKAAYEQYF. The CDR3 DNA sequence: TGTGCCAGCAGCCCAGGAGTGTCTCGTAAAGCAGCCTACGAGCAGTACTTC.

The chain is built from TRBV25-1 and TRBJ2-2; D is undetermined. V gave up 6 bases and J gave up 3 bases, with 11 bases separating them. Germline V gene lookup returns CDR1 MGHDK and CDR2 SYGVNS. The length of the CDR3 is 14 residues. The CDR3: CASREQTDTGELFF. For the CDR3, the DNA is TGTGCCAGCAGAGAGCAGACCGACACCGGGGAGCTGTTTTTT.

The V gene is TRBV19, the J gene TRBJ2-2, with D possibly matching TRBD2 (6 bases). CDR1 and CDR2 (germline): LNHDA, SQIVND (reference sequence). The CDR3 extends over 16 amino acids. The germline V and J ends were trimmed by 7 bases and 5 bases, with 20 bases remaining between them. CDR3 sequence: CASTNGEAGRTGELFF. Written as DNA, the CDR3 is TGTGCCAGTACAAATGGAGAGGCAGGGAGGACCGGGGAGCTGTTTTTT.

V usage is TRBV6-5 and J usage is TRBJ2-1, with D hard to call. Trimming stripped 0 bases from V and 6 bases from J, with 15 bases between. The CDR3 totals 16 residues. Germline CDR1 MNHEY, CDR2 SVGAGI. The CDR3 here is CASSYSYMPPGNEQFF. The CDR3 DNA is TGTGCCAGCAGTTACTCTTACATGCCCCCCGGCAATGAGCAGTTCTTC.

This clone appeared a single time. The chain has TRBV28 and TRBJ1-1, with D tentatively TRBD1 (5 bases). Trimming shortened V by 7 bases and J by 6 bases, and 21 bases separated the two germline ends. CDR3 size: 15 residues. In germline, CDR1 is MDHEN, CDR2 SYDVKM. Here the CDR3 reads CASTPGGGVFAEAFF. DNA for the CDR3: TGTGCCAGCACCCCAGGCGGGGGGGTCTTCGCTGAAGCTTTCTTT.